A single sample gave rise to the 6 T cell receptor beta chains below, sequenced in a study of CD8+ T cells in alopecia areata. After isolation, RNA underwent reverse transcription to generate cDNA as the sequencing template. TCRdb keeps only in-frame clones here, not all; method: immunoSEQ multiplex PCR. This sample comprises about 270,000 clones, none seen once only. A sort of pooled cutaneous lymph node cells used CD4, CD8alpha, NKG2D, NKG2ACE and other stains. Sequenced: CD4+ T cells sorted from a lymph node. The origin of the receptors is a C3H/HeJ mouse with alopecia areata. As its MHC haplotype, the strain has H2-k.

In the case of this clone: One base away lies a much larger clone, so this may be a sequencing read error. Gene names are mouse gene names. The read stops 4 residues short of the end of the CDR3; the missing end is completed from the germline J gene. This rearrangement joins TRBV13-1 to TRBJ2-7; a possible D gene is TRBD1 (6 bases). The CDR3 loop spans 11 amino acids. The V gene's germline CDR1 is NSHNY and CDR2 SYGAGN. CDR3 DNA, as far as it was read: TGTGCCAGCAGGGACAGATAT. Protein: CASRDRY. The whole CDR3 protein reads CASRDRYEQYF.

This clone has more than one count but fewer than ten. The gene names given are mouse names. The CDR3 extends 4 residues past the end of the read, so its final part is completed from the germline J gene. The same CDR3 can be traced to other DNA sequences in this sample. V is TRBV13-3 and J is TRBJ1-1, with D maybe TRBD1 (6 bases). Looked up from germline, CDR1 is NNHDY and CDR2 is SYVADS. V gave up 3 bases and J gave up 4 bases, with 13 bases separating them. This CDR3 has 14 amino acids. CDR3 DNA (partial): TGTGCCAGCAGTGTACAGGGAAGGGGCACA. Translation gives CASSVQGRGT. The whole CDR3 sequence is CASSVQGRGTEVFF.

Comment on this clone: The germline and genes are mouse ones. The CDR3 end falls 4 residues outside the read, so it is completed with the germline J gene. V and J are TRBV13-1 and TRBJ2-1; TRBD2 aligns across 8 bases. Trimming removed 1 base from V and 2 bases from J; junction bases left unmatched: 2. Germline V CDR1 and CDR2: NSHNY, SYGAGN. The CDR3 totals 15 residues. The DNA read from the CDR3 is TGTGCCAGCAGTGATTCTGGGGGGCACTATGCT. This gives the protein CASSDSGGHYA. The whole CDR3 is CASSDSGGHYAEQFF.

A word on this clone: Mouse names are used for the genes. The read terminates 4 residues before the CDR3 end, so the remaining end is supplied by the germline J gene. Other DNA sequences within the sample encode an identical CDR3. J is TRBJ1-1 and V is TRBV13-1; D is possibly TRBD1 (5 bases). In germline, CDR1 is NSHNY, CDR2 SYGAGN. The CDR3 covers 15 residues. V was pared by 0 bases and J by 0 bases, with 9 bases between. CDR3 in amino acids: CASSDARGANTEVFF. Partial CDR3 DNA: TGTGCCAGCAGTGATGCTCGGGGGGCAAACACA.

Details on this clone: Gene names are the mouse ones. The read falls 4 residues short of the CDR3 end, and the missing part is taken from the germline J gene. The J gene is TRBJ2-5, the V gene TRBV13-1, with 10 bases fitting TRBD2. This CDR3 comprises 16 residues. Per the germline V gene, CDR1 is NSHNY and CDR2 is SYGAGN. The DNA read from the CDR3 is TGTGCCAGCAGTGACTCTGGGGGGGCGACGCGGGAC. Protein: CASSDSGGATRD. In full, the CDR3 reads CASSDSGGATRDTQYF.

In regard to this clone: Mouse gene names apply. The read ends 4 residues shy of where the CDR3 ends; the end is completed using the germline J gene. V and J are TRBV1 and TRBJ1-1, with 7 positions matching TRBD1. The CDR3 totals 13 residues. Germline values: CDR1 NSQYPW, CDR2 LRSPGD (reference sequence). V lost 6 bases and J lost 0; bases outside the gene matches: 1. CDR3 bases read: TGCACCTGCAGGGGGACAGCAAACACA. Translated: CTCRGTANT. The full CDR3 is CTCRGTANTEVFF. Complete variable domain (other parts from reference TRBV1 and TRBJ1-1): VTLLEQNPRWRLVPRGQAVNLRCILKNSQYPWMSWYQQDLQKQLQWLFTLRSPGDKEVKSLPGADYLATRVTDTELRLQVANMSQGRTLYCTCRGTANTEVFFGKGTRLTVV.